Below, one T cell receptor beta chain is given with its context. Per germline, CDR1 SNHLY and CDR2 FYNNEI. V lost 11 bases and J lost 6; bases outside the gene matches: 13. The CDR3 is made up of 14 amino acids. This sample was included in a study of blood T cell repertoires in COVID-19. Overall study: Samples came from the United States, Italy and Spain, spanning acute and convalescent COVID-19.

In the original analysis: The assay estimated nucleated cells by amplifying reference gene primers. Here immunoSEQ multiplex PCR was the method, and the copy in TCRdb shows in-frame clones only, minus some. V, J and clone size reflect that table, while D and trimming were determined from the DNA. The table has about 75,000 clones, around 80% seen once; the top ten hold approximately 20%. V usage is TRBV2 and J usage is TRBJ2-1, with 7 bases lining up with TRBD1. Input material: peripheral blood. The clonotype originates from a woman in her 50s with acute or convalescent COVID-19. The CDR3: CAWTVRDSFNEQFF. The CDR3 DNA is TGTGCCTGGACCGTCCGGGACAGTTTCAATGAGCAGTTCTTC.